What follows are 24 T cell receptor beta chains derived from one specimen sequenced in a study of TIL therapy for anti-PD-1-resistant metastatic lung cancer. This was the immunoSEQ v3 assay. The data were produced by immunoSEQ multiplex PCR, yet TCRdb's version contains in-frame clones alone and is incomplete. Among about 19,000 clones listed, about 79% were seen once. Indicated time point: pre-treatment sample, taken before nivolumab and TIL therapy. The sequenced sample was blood, obtained at baseline. These TCRs come from a person aged 25 to 85 with non-small cell lung cancer.

This chain joins TRBV7-2 and TRBJ2-7; 8 bases agree with TRBD2. The junction had 9 bases not matched to a gene; V was cut back by 2 bases and J by 6 bases. Per germline, CDR1 SGHTA and CDR2 FQGNSA. The CDR3 totals 15 residues. CDR3 sequence (DNA): TGTGCCAGCAGCTTATTCCGCGCGGGAGGCCGCGAGCAGTACTTC. Amino acid sequence: CASSLFRAGGREQYF.

The chain links TRBV27 to TRBJ2-5; the match to TRBD1 covers 11 bases. J was trimmed by 5 bases and V by 6 bases; bases with no gene match: 8. Germline CDR1 MNHEY, CDR2 SMNVEV (reference sequence). This CDR3 region has 15 residues. CDR3 loop: CASSLGQGAGETQYF. CDR3 nucleotide sequence: TGTGCCAGCAGCCTAGGACAGGGGGCGGGGGAGACCCAGTACTTC.

The V and J genes are TRBV29-1 and TRBJ1-1; possibly TRBD1 for D (5 bases). Trimming removed 3 bases at V and 6 bases at J, with 20 bases between. This CDR3 spans 15 amino acids. CDR1 SQVTM and CDR2 ANQGSEA come from the germline V gene. The CDR3, as DNA: TGCAGCGTTGACCCACATGGACGGCTAGGGGCTGAAGCTTTCTTT. It codes for CSVDPHGRLGAEAFF.

The genes are TRBV7-3 and TRBJ1-2, with TRBD1 as a possible D gene (6 bases). V was cut by 2 bases and J by 8 bases, with 12 bases left in between. The CDR3 loop spans 13 amino acids. Looked up from germline, CDR1 is SGHTA and CDR2 is FQGTGA. CDR3 amino acids: CASSLSGEGGYTF. In DNA form, the CDR3 reads TGTGCCAGCAGCTTATCAGGGGAAGGGGGCTACACCTTC.

The rearrangement joins TRBV5-1 to TRBJ2-7; D call uncertain. CDR1 and CDR2 from the germline V gene are SGHRS and YFSETQ. Trimming removed 1 base at V and 0 bases at J, with 20 bases between. This CDR3 has 18 amino acids. CDR3 sequence reads: CASSLPPGSQDLSYEQYF. The CDR3 bases are TGCGCCAGCAGCTTGCCCCCAGGTAGCCAGGACCTCTCCTACGAGCAGTACTTC.

The rearrangement links TRBV25-1 to TRBJ1-1; 7 bases line up with TRBD1. Germline CDR1 MGHDK, CDR2 SYGVNS. V was pared by 4 bases and J by 1 base, with 0 bases of the junction left unmatched. This CDR3 contains 13 residues. CDR3 in amino acids: CASSGQGNTEAFF. For the CDR3, the DNA is TGTGCCAGCAGTGGACAGGGGAACACTGAAGCTTTCTTT.

The genes are TRBV20-1 and TRBJ2-1; TRBD2 agrees at 8 bases. CDR3 length: 16 residues. The J segment lost 5 bases and the V segment lost 3 bases, leaving 12 bases of the junction unmatched. The germline V gene encodes CDR1 DFQATT and CDR2 SNEGSKA (reference sequence). In nucleotides, the CDR3 is TGCAGTGCTAGTAGGGCGGGGGGCCGACTTGACAATGAGCAGTTCTTC. Translating it yields CSASRAGGRLDNEQFF.

The chain combines TRBV19 with TRBJ2-5; D may be TRBD1 (7 bases). From germline, CDR1 is LNHDA and CDR2 SQIVND (reference sequence). V was cut by 3 bases and J by 4 bases, with 9 bases left in between. The CDR3 is made up of 13 amino acids. The CDR3 coding sequence is TGTGCCAGTAGTATCCAGGGGGGAGAGACCCAGTACTTC. It specifies CASSIQGGETQYF.

This clone is a singleton in its sample. The chain links TRBV10-3 to TRBJ2-2; the match to TRBD1 covers 7 bases. CDR1 is ENHRY, CDR2 SYGVKD, per germline. This CDR3 contains 15 residues. V shed 3 bases and J 3 bases; nucleotides not matched to a gene: 4. In nucleotides, the CDR3 is TGTGCCATCAGTGATGGGACAGATTACACCGGGGAGCTGTTTTTT. Amino acids: CAISDGTDYTGELFF.

The V and J genes are TRBV7-2 and TRBJ1-5, with no clear D. Trimming took off 3 bases at V and 1 base at J, with 7 bases between the two ends. This CDR3 spans 14 amino acids. Per germline, CDR1 SGHTA and CDR2 FQGNSA. The CDR3 DNA reads as TGTGCCAGCAGCTTGCGGCGGAGCAATCAGCCCCAGCATTTT. Protein product: CASSLRRSNQPQHF.

The chain uses TRBV7-8 and TRBJ2-7, with 7 positions matching TRBD2. This CDR3 has 15 residues. V dropped 5 bases and J dropped 4; count of bases not matched to a gene: 11. CDR1 and CDR2 (germline): SGHVS, FQNEAQ. Written as DNA, the CDR3 is TGTGCCAGCAGCCACCAGCGGGGAGGGAGATACGAGCAGTACTTC. Translating it yields CASSHQRGGRYEQYF. Combining the CDR3 with reference TRBV7-8 and TRBJ2-7 gives the whole variable domain GAGVSQSPRYKVAKRGQDVALRCDPISGHVSLFWYQQALGQGPEFLTYFQNEAQLDKSGLPSDRFFAERPEGSVSTLKIQRTQQEDSAVYLCASSHQRGGRYEQYFGPGTRLTVT.

The rearrangement links TRBV5-6 to TRBJ2-7; D is possibly TRBD1 (5 bases). The CDR3 spans 14 residues. Germline V gene lookup returns CDR1 SGHDT and CDR2 YYEEEE. The V end was cut by 0 bases, the J end by 4 bases, with 11 bases between. The CDR3 DNA sequence: TGTGCCAGCAGCTTGGGACAGTTCCTTTACGAGCAGTACTTC. Protein sequence: CASSLGQFLYEQYF.

The rearrangement uses TRBV5-4 and TRBJ1-1, with 8 bases matching TRBD1. The germline V gene has CDR1 SGHNT and CDR2 YYREEE (reference sequence). Germline trimming cut 4 bases from V and 3 bases from J; bases unmatched to any gene: 5. The CDR3 sequence is 14 residues long. The CDR3 DNA sequence: TGTGCCAGCAGCCCGCCGACAGGGGACACTGAAGCTTTCTTT. Protein: CASSPPTGDTEAFF.

The sample holds one count of this clone. The rearrangement links TRBV6-5 to TRBJ2-7, with 10 bases identical to TRBD2. Unmatched junction bases numbered 5, after V lost 5 bases and J lost 1 base. The CDR3 spans 15 residues. Germline CDR1 is MNHEY and CDR2 is SVGAGI. The CDR3 DNA follows: TGTGCCAGCAGTCCCTCTAGCGGGAGTTCCTACGAGCAGTACTTC. Translation gives CASSPSSGSSYEQYF.

The chain combines TRBV18 with TRBJ2-1; TRBD1 aligns across 8 bases. CDR3 length: 16 residues. CDR1 is KGHSH, CDR2 LQKENI, per germline. The V and J ends lost 4 bases and 2 bases, in that order; junction bases with no gene match: 7. The CDR3 sequence: CASSLKDRVAYNEQFF. In DNA, the CDR3 is TGTGCCAGCTCACTAAAGGACAGGGTAGCCTACAATGAGCAGTTCTTC.

This rearrangement joins TRBV7-3 to TRBJ2-3; 11 bases agree with TRBD2. The trim removed 3 bases at V and 0 bases at J, leaving 5 bases unmatched. CDR1 and CDR2 from the germline V gene are SGHTA and FQGTGA. The CDR3 length is 17 residues. The CDR3 bases are TGTGCCAGCAGCTTGTTAGCGGGGGGGCCCAGCACAGATACGCAGTATTTT. Protein: CASSLLAGGPSTDTQYF.

The V gene is TRBV28, the J gene TRBJ2-1, with TRBD2 matching over 10 bases. CDR1 and CDR2 from the germline V gene are MDHEN and SYDVKM. The CDR3 extends over 15 amino acids. The junction had 11 bases not matched to a gene; V was cut back by 8 bases and J by 7 bases. CDR3 coding DNA: TGTGCCAGCGCCTCCGGGACTAGCGTTCTAAATGAGCAGTTCTTC. Translated, it gives CASASGTSVLNEQFF.

The chain has TRBV7-9 and TRBJ1-1, with a possible D match to TRBD1 (5 bases). The CDR3 totals 12 residues. V was shortened by 1 base and J by 8 bases, with 8 bases between the two germline ends. Germline V gene sequence: CDR1 SEHNR, CDR2 FQNEAQ (reference sequence). The CDR3 sequence is CASSLGGGEAFF. The DNA of the CDR3 is TGTGCCAGCAGCTTAGGCGGGGGGGAAGCTTTCTTT.

This clone was seen just once. The chain's CDR3 is CASSFSSGGPQETQYF. The CDR3 nucleotides read TGTGCCAGCAGTTTTTCTAGCGGGGGACCACAAGAGACCCAGTACTTC. This chain uses TRBV6-5 with TRBJ2-5; 10 nucleotides agree with TRBD2. The V and J ends lost 4 bases and 2 bases, in that order; junction bases with no gene match: 7. CDR3 length: 16 residues. Germline assignment: CDR1 MNHEY and CDR2 SVGAGI.

This clone was seen only a few times. The chain combines TRBV12-2 with TRBJ2-7; no check of the table's D call, TRBD2, against the DNA was made. TRBV12-2 is a known pseudogene. CDR3 length: 13 amino acids. Here the CDR3 DNA reads TGTGCAAGTCGCTTACGACCTAGTTACGAGCAGTACTTC. Residues: CASRLRPSYEQYF.

The chain has TRBV7-6 and TRBJ1-1; perhaps TRBD1 as D (6 bases). This CDR3 region has 14 residues. The V gene lost 1 base and the J gene lost 5 bases, with 11 bases spanning the gap. Germline lookup yields CDR1 SGHVS and CDR2 FNYEAQ. The CDR3 nucleotides read TGTGCCAGCAGCTTAGGCAGGGGTCGAACTGAAGCTTTCTTT. Amino acids: CASSLGRGRTEAFF.

The chain combines TRBV6-6 with TRBJ1-5; TRBD1 might be the D (6 bases). Germline loops: CDR1 MNHNY, CDR2 SVGAGI (reference sequence). The CDR3 loop spans 15 amino acids. The V end lost 10 bases, the J end lost 6 bases, and 22 bases lay between the germline ends. The CDR3 is CATSPRGQSGQPQHF. CDR3 sequence (DNA): TGTGCCACCTCCCCAAGGGGACAATCCGGTCAGCCCCAGCATTTT.

The chain couples TRBV2 to TRBJ2-2, with D unresolved. V was cut by 4 bases and J by 1 base, with 7 bases left in between. CDR3 length: 14 residues. CDR1 is SNHLY and CDR2 is FYNNEI in the germline V gene. The CDR3 bases are TGTGCCAGCAGTGGGTCAGGGAACACCGGGGAGCTGTTTTTT. Its protein product is CASSGSGNTGELFF.

The chain links TRBV2 to TRBJ1-4; D unresolved. This CDR3 comprises 14 residues. CDR1 and CDR2 from the germline V gene are SNHLY and FYNNEI. V lost 3 bases and J lost 8, with 13 bases in between. CDR3 sequence: CASSDKGLREKLFF. CDR3 coding DNA: TGTGCCAGCAGTGATAAGGGATTGCGGGAAAAACTGTTTTTT.